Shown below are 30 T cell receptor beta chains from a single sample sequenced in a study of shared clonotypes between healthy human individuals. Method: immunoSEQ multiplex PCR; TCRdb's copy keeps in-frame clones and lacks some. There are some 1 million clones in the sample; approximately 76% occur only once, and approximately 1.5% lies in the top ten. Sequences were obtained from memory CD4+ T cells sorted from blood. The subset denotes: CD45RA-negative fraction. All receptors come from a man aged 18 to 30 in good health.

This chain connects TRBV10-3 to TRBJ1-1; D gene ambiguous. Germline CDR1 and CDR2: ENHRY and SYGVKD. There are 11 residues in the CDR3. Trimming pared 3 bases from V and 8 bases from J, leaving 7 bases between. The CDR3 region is CAISDLEEAFF. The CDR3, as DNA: TGTGCCATCAGTGACTTAGAGGAAGCTTTCTTT.

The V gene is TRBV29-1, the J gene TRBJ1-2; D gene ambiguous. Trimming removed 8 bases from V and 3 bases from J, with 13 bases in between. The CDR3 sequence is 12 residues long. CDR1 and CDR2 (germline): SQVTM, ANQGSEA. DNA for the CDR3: TGCAGCCTTTCCCGTGACCACTATGGCTACACCTTC. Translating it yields CSLSRDHYGYTF.

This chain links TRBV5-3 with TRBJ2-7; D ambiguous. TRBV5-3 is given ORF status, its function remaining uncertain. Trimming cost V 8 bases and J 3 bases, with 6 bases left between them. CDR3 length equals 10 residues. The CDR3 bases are TGTGCCAGCGGTTGCTACGAGCAGTACTTC. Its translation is CASGCYEQYF.

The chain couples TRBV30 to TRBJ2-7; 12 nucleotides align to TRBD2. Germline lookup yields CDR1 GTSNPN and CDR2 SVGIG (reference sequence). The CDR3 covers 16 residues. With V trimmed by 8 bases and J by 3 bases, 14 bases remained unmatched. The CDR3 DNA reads TGTGCCGGACTGACTAGCGGGAGAAATCTACACTACGAGCAGTACTTC. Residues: CAGLTSGRNLHYEQYF.

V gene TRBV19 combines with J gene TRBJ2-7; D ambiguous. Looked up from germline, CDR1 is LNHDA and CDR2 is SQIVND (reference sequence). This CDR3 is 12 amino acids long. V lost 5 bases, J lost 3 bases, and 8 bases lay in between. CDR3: CASSSQNYEQYF. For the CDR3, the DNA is TGTGCCAGTAGTTCACAGAACTACGAGCAGTACTTC.

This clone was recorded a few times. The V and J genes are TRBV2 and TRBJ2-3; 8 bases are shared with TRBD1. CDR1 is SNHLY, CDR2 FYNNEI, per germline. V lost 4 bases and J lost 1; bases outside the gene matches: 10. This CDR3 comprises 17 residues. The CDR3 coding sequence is TGTGCCAGCAGTGCGAATTCAGGGGGCAGGGGCACAGATACGCAGTATTTT. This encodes CASSANSGGRGTDTQYF. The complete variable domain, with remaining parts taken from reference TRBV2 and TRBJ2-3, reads EPEVTQTPSHQVTQMGQEVILRCVPISNHLYFYWYRQILGQKVEFLVSFYNNEISEKSEIFDDQFSVERPDGSNFTLKIRSTKLEDSAMYFCASSANSGGRGTDTQYFGPGTRLTVL.

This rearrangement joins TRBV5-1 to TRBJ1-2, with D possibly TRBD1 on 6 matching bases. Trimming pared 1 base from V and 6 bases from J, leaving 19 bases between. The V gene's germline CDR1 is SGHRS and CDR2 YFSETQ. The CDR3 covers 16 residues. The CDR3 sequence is CASSLPDGGDGNGYTF. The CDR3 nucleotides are TGCGCCAGCAGCTTGCCGGATGGGGGCGATGGGAATGGCTACACCTTC.

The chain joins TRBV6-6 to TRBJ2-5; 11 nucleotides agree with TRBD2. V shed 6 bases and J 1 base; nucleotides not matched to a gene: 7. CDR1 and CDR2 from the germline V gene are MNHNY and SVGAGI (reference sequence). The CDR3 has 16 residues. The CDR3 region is CASRPGTSGSQETQYF. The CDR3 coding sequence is TGTGCCAGCAGACCAGGGACTAGCGGAAGCCAAGAGACCCAGTACTTC.

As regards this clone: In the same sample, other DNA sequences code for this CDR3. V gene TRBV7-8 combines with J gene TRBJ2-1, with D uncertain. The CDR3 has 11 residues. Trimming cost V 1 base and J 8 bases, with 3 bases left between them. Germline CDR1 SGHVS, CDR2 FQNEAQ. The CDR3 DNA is TGTGCCAGCAGCTTAGTCGATGAGCAGTTCTTC. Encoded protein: CASSLVDEQFF.

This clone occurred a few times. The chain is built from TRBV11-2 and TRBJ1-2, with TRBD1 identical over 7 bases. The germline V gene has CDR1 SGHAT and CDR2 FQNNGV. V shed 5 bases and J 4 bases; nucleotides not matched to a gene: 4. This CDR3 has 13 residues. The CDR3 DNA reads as TGTGCCAGCAGCATAGGGGGCGCCTATGGCTACACCTTC. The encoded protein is CASSIGGAYGYTF.

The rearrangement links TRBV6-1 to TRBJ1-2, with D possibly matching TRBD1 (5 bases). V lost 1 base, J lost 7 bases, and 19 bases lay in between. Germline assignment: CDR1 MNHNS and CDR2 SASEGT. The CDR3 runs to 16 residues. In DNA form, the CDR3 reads TGTGCCAGCAGTGAAGGAAATGCCAGGGCGGGTAGTGGCTACACCTTC. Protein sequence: CASSEGNARAGSGYTF.

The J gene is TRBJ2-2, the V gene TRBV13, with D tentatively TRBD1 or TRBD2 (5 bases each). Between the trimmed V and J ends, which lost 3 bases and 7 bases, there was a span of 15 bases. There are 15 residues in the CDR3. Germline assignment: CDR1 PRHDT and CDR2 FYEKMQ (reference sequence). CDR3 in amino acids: CASSLGDRTVGELFF. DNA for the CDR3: TGTGCCAGCAGCTTGGGAGACAGAACGGTCGGGGAGCTGTTTTTT.

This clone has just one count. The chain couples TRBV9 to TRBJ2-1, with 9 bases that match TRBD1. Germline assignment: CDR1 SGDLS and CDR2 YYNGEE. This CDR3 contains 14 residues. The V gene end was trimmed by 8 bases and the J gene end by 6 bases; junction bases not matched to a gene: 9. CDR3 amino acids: CARRSGTGCNEQFF. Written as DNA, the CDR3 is TGTGCCAGGAGAAGCGGGACAGGGTGCAATGAGCAGTTCTTC.

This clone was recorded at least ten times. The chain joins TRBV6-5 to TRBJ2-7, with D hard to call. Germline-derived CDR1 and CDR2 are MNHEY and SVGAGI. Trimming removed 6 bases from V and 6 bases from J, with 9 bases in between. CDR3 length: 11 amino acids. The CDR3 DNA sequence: TGTGCCAGCAGGCAGCTTGGCGAGCAGTACTTC. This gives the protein CASRQLGEQYF.

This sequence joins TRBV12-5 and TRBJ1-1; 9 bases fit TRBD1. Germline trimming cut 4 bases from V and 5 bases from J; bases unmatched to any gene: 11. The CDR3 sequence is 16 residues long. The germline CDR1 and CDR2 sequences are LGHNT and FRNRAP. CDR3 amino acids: CASGWGTGRGWTEAFF. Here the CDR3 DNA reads TGTGCTAGTGGTTGGGGGACAGGGAGAGGGTGGACTGAAGCTTTCTTT.

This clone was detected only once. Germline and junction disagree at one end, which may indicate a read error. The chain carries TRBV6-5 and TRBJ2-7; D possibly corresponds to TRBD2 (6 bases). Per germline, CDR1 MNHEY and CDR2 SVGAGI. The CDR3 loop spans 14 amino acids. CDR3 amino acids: CAISDSLEGREQYF. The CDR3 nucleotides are TGTGCCATCAGTGACTCGTTGGAGGGCAGGGAGCAGTACTTC.

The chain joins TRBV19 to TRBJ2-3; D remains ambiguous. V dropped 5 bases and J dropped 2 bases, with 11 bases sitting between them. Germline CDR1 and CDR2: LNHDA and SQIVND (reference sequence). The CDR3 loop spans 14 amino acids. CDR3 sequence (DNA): TGTGCCAGTAGTTTGGCCGAGTTCACAGATACGCAGTATTTT. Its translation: CASSLAEFTDTQYF.

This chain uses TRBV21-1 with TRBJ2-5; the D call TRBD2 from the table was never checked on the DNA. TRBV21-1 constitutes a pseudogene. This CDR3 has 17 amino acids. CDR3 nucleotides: TGTGCCAGCAGCAAATCCCAACTAGCGGGGGGCGGAGAGACCCAGTACTTC. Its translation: CASSKSQLAGGGETQYF.

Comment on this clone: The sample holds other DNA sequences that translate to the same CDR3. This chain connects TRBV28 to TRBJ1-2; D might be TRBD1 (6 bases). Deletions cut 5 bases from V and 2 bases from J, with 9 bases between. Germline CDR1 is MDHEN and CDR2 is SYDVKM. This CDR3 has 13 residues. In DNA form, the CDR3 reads TGTGCCAGCAGTCTCGGACAGAACTATGGCTACACCTTC. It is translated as CASSLGQNYGYTF.

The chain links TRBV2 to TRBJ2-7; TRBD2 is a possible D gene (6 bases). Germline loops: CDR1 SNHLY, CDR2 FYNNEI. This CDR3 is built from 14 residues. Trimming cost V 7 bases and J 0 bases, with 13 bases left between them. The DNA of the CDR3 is TGTGCCAGCATTTATGAGACTAGCTCCTACGAGCAGTACTTC. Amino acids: CASIYETSSYEQYF.

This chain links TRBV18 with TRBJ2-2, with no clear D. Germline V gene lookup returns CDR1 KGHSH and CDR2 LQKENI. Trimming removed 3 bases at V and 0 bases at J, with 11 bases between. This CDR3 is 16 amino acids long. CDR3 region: CASSPGSRANTGELFF. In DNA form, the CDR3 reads TGTGCCAGCTCACCGGGAAGCCGAGCGAACACCGGGGAGCTGTTTTTT.

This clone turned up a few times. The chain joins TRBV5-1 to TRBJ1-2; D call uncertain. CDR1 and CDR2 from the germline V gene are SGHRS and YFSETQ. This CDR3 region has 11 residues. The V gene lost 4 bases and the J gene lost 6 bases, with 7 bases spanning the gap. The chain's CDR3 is CASSPGDGYTF. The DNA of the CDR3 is TGCGCCAGCAGCCCCGGGGATGGCTACACCTTC.

The CDR3 region has the DNA TGTGCCAGCAGCTTTATTTCAGATACGCAGTATTTT. Translation gives CASSFISDTQYF. J is TRBJ2-3 and V is TRBV13; unclear D gene. The CDR3 consists of 12 residues. V lost 3 bases, J lost 4 bases, and 5 bases lay in between. Germline CDR1 and CDR2: PRHDT and FYEKMQ (reference sequence).

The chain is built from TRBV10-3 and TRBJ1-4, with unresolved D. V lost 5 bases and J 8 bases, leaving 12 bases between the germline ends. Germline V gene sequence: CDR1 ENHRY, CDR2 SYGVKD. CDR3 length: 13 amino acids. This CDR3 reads CAISFNPEEKLFF. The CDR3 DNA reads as TGTGCCATCAGTTTTAACCCCGAGGAAAAACTGTTTTTT.

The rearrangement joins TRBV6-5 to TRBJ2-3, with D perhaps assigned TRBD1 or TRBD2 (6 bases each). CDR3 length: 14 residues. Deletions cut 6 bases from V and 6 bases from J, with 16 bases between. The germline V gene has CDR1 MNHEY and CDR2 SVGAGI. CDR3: CASSYKGGRDTQYF. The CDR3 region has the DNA TGTGCCAGCAGCTACAAAGGGGGGAGGGATACGCAGTATTTT.

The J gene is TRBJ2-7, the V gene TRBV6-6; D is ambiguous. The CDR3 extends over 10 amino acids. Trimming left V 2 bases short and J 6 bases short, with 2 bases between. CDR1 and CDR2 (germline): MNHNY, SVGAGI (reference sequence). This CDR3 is CASSYPEQYF. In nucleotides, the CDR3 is TGTGCCAGCAGTTACCCCGAGCAGTACTTC.

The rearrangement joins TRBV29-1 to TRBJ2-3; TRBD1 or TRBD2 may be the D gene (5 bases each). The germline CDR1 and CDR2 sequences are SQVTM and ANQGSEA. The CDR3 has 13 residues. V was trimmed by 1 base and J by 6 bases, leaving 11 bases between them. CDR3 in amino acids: CSVEGGFLDTQYF. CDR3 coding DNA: TGCAGCGTTGAAGGGGGGTTTCTGGATACGCAGTATTTT.

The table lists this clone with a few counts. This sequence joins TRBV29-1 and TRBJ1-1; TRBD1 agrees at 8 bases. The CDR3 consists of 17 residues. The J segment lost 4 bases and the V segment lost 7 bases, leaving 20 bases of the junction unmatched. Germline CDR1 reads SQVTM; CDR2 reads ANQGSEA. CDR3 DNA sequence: TGCAGCGCGACTACGGTCCCCCTGAAAGGGACAGGCACTGAAGCTTTCTTT. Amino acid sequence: CSATTVPLKGTGTEAFF.

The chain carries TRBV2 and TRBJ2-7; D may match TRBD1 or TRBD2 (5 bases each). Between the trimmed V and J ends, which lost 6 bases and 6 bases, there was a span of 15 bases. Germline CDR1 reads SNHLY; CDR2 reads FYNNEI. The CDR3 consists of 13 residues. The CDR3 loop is CASRTGTLLEQYF. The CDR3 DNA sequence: TGTGCCAGCAGGACCGGGACCCTCCTCGAGCAGTACTTC.

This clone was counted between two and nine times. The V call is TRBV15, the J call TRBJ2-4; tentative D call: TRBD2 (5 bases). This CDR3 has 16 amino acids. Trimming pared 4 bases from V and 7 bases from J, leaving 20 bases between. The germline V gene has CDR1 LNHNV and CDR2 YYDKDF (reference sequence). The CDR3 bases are TGTGCCACCAGCATCGCAAGGGCGCGCGGGCAGAACATTCAGTACTTC. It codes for CATSIARARGQNIQYF.